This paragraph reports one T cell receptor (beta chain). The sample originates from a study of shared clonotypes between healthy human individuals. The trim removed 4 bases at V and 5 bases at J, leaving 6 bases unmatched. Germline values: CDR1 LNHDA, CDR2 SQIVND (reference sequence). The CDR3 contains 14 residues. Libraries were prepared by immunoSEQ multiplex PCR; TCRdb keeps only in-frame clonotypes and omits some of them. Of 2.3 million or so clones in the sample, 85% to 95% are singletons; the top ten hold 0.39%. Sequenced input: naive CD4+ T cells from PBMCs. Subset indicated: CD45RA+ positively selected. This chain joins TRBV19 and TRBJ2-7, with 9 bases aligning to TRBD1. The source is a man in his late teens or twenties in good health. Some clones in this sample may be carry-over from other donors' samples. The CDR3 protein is CASSTRTGAHEQYF. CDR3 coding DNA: TGTGCCAGTAGTACAAGGACAGGGGCCCACGAGCAGTACTTC. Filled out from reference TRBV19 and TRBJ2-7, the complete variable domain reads DGGITQSPKYLFRKEGQNVTLSCEQNLNHDAMYWYRQDPGQGLRLIYYSQIVNDFQKGDIAEGYSVSREKKESFPLTVTSAQKNPTAFYLCASSTRTGAHEQYFGPGTRLTVT.